These 3 T cell receptor beta chains originate from one sample sequenced in a study of blood T cell repertoires in COVID-19. Only in-frame clones appear in the TCRdb table, and some are missing; sequencing was by immunoSEQ multiplex PCR. The sample holds about 480,000 clones; roughly 87% are singletons and the top ten take 1.5% to 2%. Sequencing was performed on PBMCs or T cells enriched from blood (not recorded which). These receptor sequences come from a woman younger than 35 with acute COVID-19.

The chain employs TRBV28 and TRBJ1-5; tentatively, D is TRBD1 (5 bases). The V gene lost 0 bases and the J gene lost 5 bases, with 11 bases spanning the gap. Germline V CDR1 and CDR2: MDHEN, SYDVKM. CDR3 length: 15 residues. The chain's CDR3 is CASSLWGGVDQPQHF. The CDR3 nucleotides are TGTGCCAGCAGTTTATGGGGGGGGGTTGATCAGCCCCAGCATTTT.

This chain links TRBV19 with TRBJ1-2; 8 bases map to TRBD1. The CDR3 spans 13 residues. Germline CDR1 is LNHDA and CDR2 is SQIVND (reference sequence). Trimming at V came to 6 bases and at J to 7 bases, leaving 7 bases not matched to a gene. CDR3 in DNA: TGTGCCAGTAGCCCCGGACAGGGAGGTGGCTACACCTTC. It yields the protein CASSPGQGGGYTF. Looking up the rest from reference TRBV19 and TRBJ1-2 gives the full variable domain: DGGITQSPKYLFRKEGQNVTLSCEQNLNHDAMYWYRQDPGQGLRLIYYSQIVNDFQKGDIAEGYSVSREKKESFPLTVTSAQKNPTAFYLCASSPGQGGGYTFGSGTRLTVV.

This rearrangement joins TRBV5-1 to TRBJ2-7, with 9 nucleotides matching TRBD1. From germline, CDR1 is SGHRS and CDR2 YFSETQ. The V segment lost 4 bases and the J segment 1 base; nucleotides outside the gene matches: 6. This CDR3 region has 15 residues. CDR3 loop: CASSLDRGKSYEQYF. For the CDR3, the DNA is TGCGCCAGCAGCCTTGACAGGGGGAAGTCCTACGAGCAGTACTTC. Variable domain in full (rest from reference TRBV5-1 and TRBJ2-7): KAGVTQTPRYLIKTRGQQVTLSCSPISGHRSVSWYQQTPGQGLQFLFEYFSETQRNKGNFPGRFSGRQFSNSRSEMNVSTLELGDSALYLCASSLDRGKSYEQYFGPGTRLTVT.